This TCR beta chain was identified in a study of control samples from healthy donors and cancer patients. Only in-frame clones appear in the TCRdb table, and some are missing; sequencing was by immunoSEQ multiplex PCR. The sample holds some 30,000 clones, 70% to 90% seen once. This clone showed up just a few times. Specimen: formalin-fixed, paraffin-embedded tissue. The receptor was isolated from a female donor with melanoma.

The CDR3 spells CAWSLARSAFF. For the CDR3, the DNA is TGTGCCTGGAGCTTGGCCAGGTCGGCTTTCTTT. This chain links TRBV30 with TRBJ1-1, with no clear D. The CDR3 consists of 11 residues. Per the germline V gene, CDR1 is GTSNPN and CDR2 is SVGIG (reference sequence). V lost 3 bases, J lost 11 bases, and 13 bases lay in between.